Here is one TCR beta chain with its context. CDR1 and CDR2 from the germline V gene are SGHNT and YYREEE (reference sequence). J lost 5 bases, V lost 4 bases, and 11 bases had no gene match. The CDR3 loop spans 17 amino acids. The data belong to a study of blood T cell repertoires in COVID-19. Study-wide background: COVID-19 samples from acute and convalescent phases originated in the United States, Italy and Spain. PBMCs, B-cell-depleted T cells, or T cells were the source of the cDNA or gDNA that made up the material.

Authors' methods: Nucleated cell number was recorded as an estimate derived from reference gene primer amplification. Only in-frame clones appear in the TCRdb table, and some are missing; sequencing was by immunoSEQ multiplex PCR. That table gives V, J and clone size, and the DNA gave D and trimming. Among about 190,000 clones, roughly 88% were seen once, and the ten largest hold 6.2%. The sequenced material came from peripheral blood. The origin of this receptor is a woman aged 40 to 49 who had recovered from COVID-19. The chain has TRBV5-4 and TRBJ2-5; 13 nucleotides match TRBD2. The CDR3 DNA sequence: TGTGCCAGCAGCCAACTTGGACTAGCGGGAGTAGGGGAGACCCAGTACTTC. Residues: CASSQLGLAGVGETQYF.